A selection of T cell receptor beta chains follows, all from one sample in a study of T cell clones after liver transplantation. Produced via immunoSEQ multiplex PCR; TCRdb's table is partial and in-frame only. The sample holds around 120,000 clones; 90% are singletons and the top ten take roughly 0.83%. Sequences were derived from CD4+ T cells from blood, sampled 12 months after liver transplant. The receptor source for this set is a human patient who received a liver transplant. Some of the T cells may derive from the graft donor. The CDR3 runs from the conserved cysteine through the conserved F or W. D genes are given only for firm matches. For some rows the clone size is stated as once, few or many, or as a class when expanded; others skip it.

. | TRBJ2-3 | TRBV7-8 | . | CASSLESRGSDTQYF | TGTGCCAGCAGCTTAGAGTCTAGGGGATCAGATACGCAGTATTTT
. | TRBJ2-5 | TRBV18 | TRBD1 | CASSRDRGHETQYF | TGTGCCAGCTCACGGGACAGGGGGCATGAGACCCAGTACTTC
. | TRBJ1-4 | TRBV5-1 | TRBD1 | CASSLGQGGEKLFF | TGCGCCAGCAGCCTAGGACAGGGAGGCGAAAAACTGTTTTTT
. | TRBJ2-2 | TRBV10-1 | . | CARGPFNTGELFF | TGCGCCAGAGGTCCTTTTAATACCGGGGAGCTGTTTTTT
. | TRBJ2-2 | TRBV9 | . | CASRTESNTGELFF | TGTGCCAGCAGGACAGAATCGAACACCGGGGAGCTGTTTTTT
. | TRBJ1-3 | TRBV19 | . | CASSIAGKNTIYF | TGTGCCAGTAGTATAGCCGGTAAAAACACCATATATTTT
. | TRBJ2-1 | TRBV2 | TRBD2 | CASTPGLAMYEQFF | TGTGCCAGCACCCCGGGACTAGCGATGTATGAGCAGTTCTTC
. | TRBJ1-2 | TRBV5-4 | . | CASSLARDGYGYTF | TGTGCCAGCAGCTTGGCCCGGGACGGCTATGGCTACACCTTC
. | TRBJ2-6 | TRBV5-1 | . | CASSTGQAGRRSGANVLTF | TGCGCCAGCAGCACTGGCCAGGCCGGACGTCGCTCTGGGGCCAACGTCCTGACTTTC
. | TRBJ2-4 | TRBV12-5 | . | CASGLVEGQGENIQYF | TGTGCTAGTGGTTTGGTAGAGGGGCAGGGCGAAAACATTCAGTACTTC
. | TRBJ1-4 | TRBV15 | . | CATSRDPGSEKLFF | TGTGCCACCAGCAGAGATCCGGGGAGTGAAAAACTGTTTTTT
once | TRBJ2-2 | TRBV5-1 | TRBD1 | CASSHWDRDGVSGELFF | TGCGCCAGCAGCCACTGGGACAGGGATGGTGTTTCCGGGGAGCTGTTTTTT
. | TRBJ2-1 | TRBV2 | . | CASSDLSSYNEQFF | TGTGCCAGCAGTGACCTTAGCTCCTACAATGAGCAGTTCTTC
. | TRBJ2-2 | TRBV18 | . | CASSPPGQGPMNTGELFF | TGTGCCAGCTCACCACCGGGGCAGGGGCCGATGAACACCGGGGAGCTGTTTTTT
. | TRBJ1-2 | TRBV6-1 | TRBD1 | CASSARPRQGDGYTF | TGTGCCAGCAGTGCCCGCCCGCGGCAGGGGGATGGCTACACCTTC
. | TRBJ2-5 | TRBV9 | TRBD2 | CASSVDGGRAQETQYF | TGTGCCAGCAGCGTAGATGGCGGGAGGGCGCAAGAGACCCAGTACTTC
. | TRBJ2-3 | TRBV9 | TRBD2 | CASSPDGASGRIGTDTQYF | TGTGCCAGCAGCCCAGACGGGGCTAGCGGGAGAATCGGCACAGATACGCAGTATTTT
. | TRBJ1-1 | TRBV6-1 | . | CASSEFHGMNTEAFF | TGTGCCAGCAGTGAATTCCACGGCATGAACACTGAAGCTTTCTTT
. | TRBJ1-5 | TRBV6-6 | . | CASSQATSNQPQHF | TGTGCCAGCAGCCAGGCAACTAGCAATCAGCCCCAGCATTTT
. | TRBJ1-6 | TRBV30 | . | CAWSGGRHSYNSPLHF | TGTGCCTGGAGCGGGGGGAGACACTCCTATAATTCACCCCTCCACTTT
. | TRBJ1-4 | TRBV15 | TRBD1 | CATSNEDRDGHEKLFF | TGTGCCACCAGCAACGAGGACAGGGACGGCCATGAAAAACTGTTTTTT
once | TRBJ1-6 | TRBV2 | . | CASSGGDGVINSPLHF | TGTGCCAGCAGTGGAGGGGACGGAGTAATTAATTCACCCCTCCACTTT